Shown below are 30 T cell receptor beta chains from a single sample sequenced in a study of T cell changes during pregnancy in multiple sclerosis. The table came from immunoSEQ multiplex PCR; TCRdb's copy has only in-frame clones and leaves some out. The table lists 70,000 to 80,000 clones, more than 90% of them singletons. The source material was peripheral blood, sampled after pregnancy. Receptors were obtained from a female donor in good health, enrolled as a control in a pregnancy study.

This sequence joins TRBV19 and TRBJ2-3; 10 nucleotides align to TRBD1. The CDR3 sequence is 15 residues long. The V gene end was trimmed by 3 bases and the J gene end by 4 bases; junction bases not matched to a gene: 4. CDR1 and CDR2 (germline): LNHDA, SQIVND (reference sequence). CDR3 DNA sequence: TGTGCCAGTAGTATTGGGACAGGGGAGGCAGATACGCAGTATTTT. Its translation is CASSIGTGEADTQYF. The variable domain in full, completed from reference TRBV19 and TRBJ2-3, reads DGGITQSPKYLFRKEGQNVTLSCEQNLNHDAMYWYRQDPGQGLRLIYYSQIVNDFQKGDIAEGYSVSREKKESFPLTVTSAQKNPTAFYLCASSIGTGEADTQYFGPGTRLTVL.

J is TRBJ1-6 and V is TRBV19, with D maybe TRBD1 (6 bases). The germline CDR1 and CDR2 sequences are LNHDA and SQIVND (reference sequence). The CDR3 spans 14 residues. With 4 bases removed from V and 4 bases from J, the gap between germline ends came to 8 bases. DNA of the CDR3: TGTGCCAGTAGTAGGACAGCTTATAATTCACCCCTCCACTTT. Protein: CASSRTAYNSPLHF.

The V and J genes are TRBV29-1 and TRBJ1-4; 11 bases line up with TRBD1. The CDR3 runs 12 residues. V lost 6 bases to trimming and J lost 7 bases; unmatched junction nucleotides: 1. The germline CDR1 and CDR2 sequences are SQVTM and ANQGSEA. The CDR3 is CSVGQGAEKLFF. CDR3 nucleotide sequence: TGCAGCGTCGGACAGGGGGCTGAAAAACTGTTTTTT.

The rearrangement links TRBV15 to TRBJ1-5, with D possibly TRBD1 on 5 matching bases. The CDR3 is 14 amino acids. Trimming removed 5 bases at V and 3 bases at J, with 11 bases between. Germline V gene data show CDR1 as LNHNV and CDR2 as YYDKDF (reference sequence). CDR3 bases: TGTGCCACCAGCCACCAGGGAAACAATCAGCCCCAGCATTTT. The encoded protein is CATSHQGNNQPQHF.

By share, this clone ranks as medium-sized. The V gene is TRBV19, the J gene TRBJ1-2, with 9 bases aligning to TRBD1. The CDR3 has 15 residues. The germline V gene has CDR1 LNHDA and CDR2 SQIVND (reference sequence). The ends lost 6 bases at V and 4 bases at J; junction bases unmatched: 9. CDR3 loop: CASRPTTGGGYGYTF. The CDR3 nucleotides are TGTGCCAGTAGACCCACTACAGGGGGCGGCTATGGCTACACCTTC.

This clone was seen once. The chain employs TRBV5-4 and TRBJ2-1; a possible D gene is TRBD2 (5 bases). This CDR3 is built from 13 residues. CDR1 and CDR2 from the germline V gene are SGHNT and YYREEE (reference sequence). Trimming shortened V by 0 bases and J by 7 bases, and 8 bases separated the two germline ends. The CDR3 protein is CASSLGGANEQFF. For the CDR3, the DNA is TGTGCCAGCAGCTTGGGGGGAGCTAATGAGCAGTTCTTC.

V gene TRBV28 combines with J gene TRBJ1-6; D gene unclear. Germline assignment: CDR1 MDHEN and CDR2 SYDVKM. V lost 5 bases and J 7 bases, leaving 15 bases between the germline ends. This CDR3 comprises 15 residues. The CDR3 region is CASSLPQTGNSPLHF. As DNA, the CDR3 is TGTGCCAGCAGTCTCCCCCAGACGGGAAATTCACCCCTCCACTTT. Full variable domain (missing parts from reference TRBV28 and TRBJ1-6): DVKVTQSSRYLVKRTGEKVFLECVQDMDHENMFWYRQDPGLGLRLIYFSYDVKMKEKGDIPEGYSVSREKKERFSLILESASTNQTSMYLCASSLPQTGNSPLHFGNGTRLTVT.

The chain combines TRBV29-1 with TRBJ1-2; TRBD1 agrees at 10 bases. Germline V lookup: CDR1 SQVTM, CDR2 ANQGSEA. This CDR3 region has 14 residues. The ends lost 4 bases at V and 5 bases at J; junction bases unmatched: 7. CDR3 sequence reads: CSVVGTGVDYGYTF. The CDR3 region has the DNA TGCAGCGTTGTAGGGACAGGGGTGGATTATGGCTACACCTTC.

This rearrangement joins TRBV5-1 to TRBJ2-7; 7 nucleotides align to TRBD1. Unmatched junction bases numbered 2, after V lost 0 bases and J lost 2 bases. This CDR3 contains 14 residues. The V gene's germline CDR1 is SGHRS and CDR2 YFSETQ. This chain's CDR3 is CASSLDGQAYEQYF. CDR3 coding DNA: TGCGCCAGCAGCTTGGACGGACAGGCCTACGAGCAGTACTTC.

The chain recombines TRBV4-2 with TRBJ2-7; 7 bases line up with TRBD1. Germline V CDR1 and CDR2: LGHNA, YNFKEQ. The CDR3 has 12 amino acids. The V gene end was trimmed by 5 bases and the J gene end by 5 bases; junction bases not matched to a gene: 3. This CDR3 is CASSWQGDEQYF. Written as DNA, the CDR3 is TGTGCCAGCAGCTGGCAGGGGGACGAGCAGTACTTC.

The genes are TRBV19 and TRBJ1-4; TRBD1 agrees at 8 bases. The CDR3 totals 18 residues. Germline assignment: CDR1 LNHDA and CDR2 SQIVND (reference sequence). V lost 4 bases to trimming and J lost 6 bases; unmatched junction nucleotides: 16. The CDR3 nucleotides read TGTGCCAGTAGTACCCGGGACAGGAATTCCCGGGCCGATGAAAAACTGTTTTTT. This sequence encodes CASSTRDRNSRADEKLFF.

The chain links TRBV6-1 to TRBJ2-2; tentative D call: TRBD2 (5 bases). The V end was cut by 4 bases, the J end by 7 bases, with 13 bases between. This CDR3 comprises 14 residues. Germline CDR1 and CDR2: MNHNS and SASEGT. The CDR3 bases are TGTGCCAGCAGTGGAGATGGGGAGATCGGGGAGCTGTTTTTT. This codes for CASSGDGEIGELFF.

V and J are TRBV5-5 and TRBJ2-7, with a possible D match to TRBD1 (5 bases). Germline CDR1 is SGHKS and CDR2 is YYEKEE (reference sequence). V was shortened by 1 base and J by 6 bases, with 14 bases between the two germline ends. The CDR3 is 14 residues long. CDR3 DNA: TGTGCCAGCAGCTTGTGGACAAGTTACATCGAGCAGTACTTC. Its translation is CASSLWTSYIEQYF.

This sequence joins TRBV7-2 and TRBJ2-5; 9 positions match TRBD2. The CDR3 runs 15 residues. The V and J ends lost 5 bases and 2 bases, in that order; junction bases with no gene match: 6. In germline, CDR1 is SGHTA, CDR2 FQGNSA. The CDR3 protein is CASSPDAGGQETQYF. The CDR3 bases are TGTGCCAGCAGCCCCGACGCGGGGGGGCAAGAGACCCAGTACTTC.

The rearrangement uses TRBV7-9 and TRBJ1-2; D uncertain. Germline CDR1 is SEHNR and CDR2 is FQNEAQ (reference sequence). Trimming stripped 2 bases from V and 5 bases from J, with 9 bases between. The CDR3 covers 13 residues. As DNA, the CDR3 is TGTGCCAGCAGCTTACGAGGGATGTATGGCTACACCTTC. Translating gives CASSLRGMYGYTF.

The V call is TRBV19, the J call TRBJ1-6, with 8 nucleotides matching TRBD1. Germline V gene data show CDR1 as LNHDA and CDR2 as SQIVND (reference sequence). The ends lost 6 bases at V and 4 bases at J; junction bases unmatched: 5. This CDR3 is built from 15 residues. The CDR3 region has the DNA TGTGCCAGTAGACCGGACAGGGTGTATAATTCACCCCTCCACTTT. Translated, it gives CASRPDRVYNSPLHF. Full variable domain (outside the CDR3, taken from reference TRBV19 and TRBJ1-6): DGGITQSPKYLFRKEGQNVTLSCEQNLNHDAMYWYRQDPGQGLRLIYYSQIVNDFQKGDIAEGYSVSREKKESFPLTVTSAQKNPTAFYLCASRPDRVYNSPLHFGNGTRLTVT.

The V gene is TRBV4-3, the J gene TRBJ1-3; no firm D call. V lost 5 bases, J lost 8 bases, and 13 bases lay in between. Germline-derived CDR1 and CDR2 are LGHNA and YSLEER. The CDR3 length is 13 residues. The CDR3 here is CASSSLRSDTIYF. The CDR3 bases are TGCGCCAGCAGCTCCCTAAGATCGGACACCATATATTTT.

The CDR3 region is CASSLFWTSGRGSGELFF. CDR3 nucleotides: TGTGCCAGCAGCTTATTTTGGACTAGCGGGAGGGGGTCCGGGGAGCTGTTTTTT. The rearrangement links TRBV7-2 to TRBJ2-2; 15 positions match TRBD2. This CDR3 spans 18 amino acids. J was trimmed by 6 bases and V by 2 bases; bases with no gene match: 7. Germline V gene sequence: CDR1 SGHTA, CDR2 FQGNSA.

The chain combines TRBV5-4 with TRBJ2-2, with 11 positions matching TRBD1. Germline assignment: CDR1 SGHNT and CDR2 YYREEE (reference sequence). The length of the CDR3 is 15 residues. Trimming cost V 4 bases and J 3 bases; bases outside gene matches: 2. Written as DNA, the CDR3 is TGTGCCAGCAGCAGGACAGGGGGCTACACCGGGGAGCTGTTTTTT. Translating it yields CASSRTGGYTGELFF.

The chain couples TRBV5-8 to TRBJ2-7; D is undetermined. The CDR3 totals 11 residues. Trimming removed 1 base from V and 10 bases from J, with 9 bases in between. Germline V gene lookup returns CDR1 SGHTS and CDR2 YDEGEE. In DNA, the CDR3 is TGTGCCAGCAGCTTGTCGACTGCACAGTACTTC. Translation: CASSLSTAQYF. The variable domain in full, with the rest retrieved from reference TRBV5-8 and TRBJ2-7, is EAGVTQSPTHLIKTRGQQATLRCSPISGHTSVYWYQQALGLGLQFLLWYDEGEERNRGNFPPRFSGRQFPNYSSELNVNALELEDSALYLCASSLSTAQYFGPGTRLTVT.

This chain joins TRBV5-1 and TRBJ2-3; tentatively, D is TRBD1 (5 bases). The CDR3 has 14 residues. CDR1 and CDR2 from the germline V gene are SGHRS and YFSETQ. Trimming pared 0 bases from V and 1 base from J, leaving 6 bases between. Written as DNA, the CDR3 is TGCGCCAGCAGCTTGGGACAGCGCACAGATACGCAGTATTTT. Its protein product is CASSLGQRTDTQYF. Full variable domain (remainder filled in from reference TRBV5-1 and TRBJ2-3): KAGVTQTPRYLIKTRGQQVTLSCSPISGHRSVSWYQQTPGQGLQFLFEYFSETQRNKGNFPGRFSGRQFSNSRSEMNVSTLELGDSALYLCASSLGQRTDTQYFGPGTRLTVL.

The chain couples TRBV6-1 to TRBJ1-5, with D maybe TRBD1 (6 bases). Germline CDR1 and CDR2: MNHNS and SASEGT. The CDR3 is made up of 14 amino acids. Deletions cut 5 bases from V and 1 base from J, with 9 bases between. CDR3 protein: CASSLRGSNQPQHF. CDR3 nucleotides: TGTGCCAGCAGTTTAAGGGGGAGCAATCAGCCCCAGCATTTT.

The chain joins TRBV7-9 to TRBJ2-3, with 10 nucleotides matching TRBD2. Germline CDR1 reads SEHNR; CDR2 reads FQNEAQ (reference sequence). The CDR3 sequence is 15 residues long. The V gene end was trimmed by 5 bases and the J gene end by 6 bases; junction bases not matched to a gene: 8. The DNA of the CDR3 is TGTGCCAGCAGCCACCTAGCGGGAGTAACGGATACGCAGTATTTT. Its translation is CASSHLAGVTDTQYF.

V usage is TRBV5-1 and J usage is TRBJ2-5; 10 nucleotides line up with TRBD2. This CDR3 region has 15 residues. Per germline, CDR1 SGHRS and CDR2 YFSETQ. Germline trimming cut 0 bases from V and 2 bases from J; bases unmatched to any gene: 1. CDR3 protein: CASSLALAGQETQYF. The CDR3, as DNA: TGCGCCAGCAGCTTGGCACTAGCGGGGCAAGAGACCCAGTACTTC. Looking up the rest from reference TRBV5-1 and TRBJ2-5 gives the full variable domain: KAGVTQTPRYLIKTRGQQVTLSCSPISGHRSVSWYQQTPGQGLQFLFEYFSETQRNKGNFPGRFSGRQFSNSRSEMNVSTLELGDSALYLCASSLALAGQETQYFGPGTRLLVL.

This chain joins TRBV18 and TRBJ1-4; tentative D call: TRBD1 (6 bases). In germline, CDR1 is KGHSH, CDR2 LQKENI. V was pared by 6 bases and J by 2 bases, with 13 bases between. This CDR3 comprises 15 residues. CDR3: CASSLQQGTNEKLFF. CDR3 DNA sequence: TGTGCCAGCTCTCTCCAACAGGGCACTAATGAAAAACTGTTTTTT.

The rearrangement uses TRBV28 and TRBJ1-3; perhaps TRBD1 as D (5 bases). V was cut by 6 bases and J by 1 base, with 10 bases left in between. Looked up from germline, CDR1 is MDHEN and CDR2 is SYDVKM. The CDR3 is 14 residues long. The CDR3 nucleotides read TGTGCCAGCAGAAAGCAGGGTTCTGGAAACACCATATATTTT. Protein sequence: CASRKQGSGNTIYF.

The chain has TRBV14 and TRBJ1-1; D not resolved. The V end was cut by 4 bases, the J end by 0 bases, with 12 bases between. Germline values: CDR1 SGHDN, CDR2 FVKESK. CDR3 length: 15 residues. As DNA, the CDR3 is TGTGCCAGCAGCCCCACAGCAGTCTTGAACACTGAAGCTTTCTTT. This translates into CASSPTAVLNTEAFF.

The J gene is TRBJ2-3, the V gene TRBV27, with D perhaps matching TRBD1 (5 bases). The CDR3 covers 15 residues. Germline CDR1 reads MNHEY; CDR2 reads SMNVEV (reference sequence). Trimming took 7 bases from V and 0 from J, leaving 14 bases between them. CDR3 in DNA: TGTGCCAGCACCGACGGACAAGCTAGCACAGATACGCAGTATTTT. This translates into CASTDGQASTDTQYF.

CDR3 sequence (DNA): TGCGCCAGCAGCCAAGACCTATCCCGAATCGGAGGGGTCAATGAGCAGTTCTTC. Residues: CASSQDLSRIGGVNEQFF. This rearrangement joins TRBV4-3 to TRBJ2-1, with D perhaps TRBD2 (6 bases). This CDR3 is 18 amino acids long. Deletions cut 0 bases from V and 6 bases from J, with 21 bases between. Germline CDR1 and CDR2: LGHNA and YSLEER.

This clone was recorded once. The genes are TRBV5-6 and TRBJ1-5; D possibly corresponds to TRBD1 (5 bases). The CDR3 totals 13 residues. Germline values: CDR1 SGHDT, CDR2 YYEEEE. V was cut by 4 bases and J by 6 bases, with 11 bases left in between. The DNA for the CDR3 is TGTGCCAGCAGCCCGTGGGGGGTTCAGCCCCAGCATTTT. Amino acid sequence: CASSPWGVQPQHF.